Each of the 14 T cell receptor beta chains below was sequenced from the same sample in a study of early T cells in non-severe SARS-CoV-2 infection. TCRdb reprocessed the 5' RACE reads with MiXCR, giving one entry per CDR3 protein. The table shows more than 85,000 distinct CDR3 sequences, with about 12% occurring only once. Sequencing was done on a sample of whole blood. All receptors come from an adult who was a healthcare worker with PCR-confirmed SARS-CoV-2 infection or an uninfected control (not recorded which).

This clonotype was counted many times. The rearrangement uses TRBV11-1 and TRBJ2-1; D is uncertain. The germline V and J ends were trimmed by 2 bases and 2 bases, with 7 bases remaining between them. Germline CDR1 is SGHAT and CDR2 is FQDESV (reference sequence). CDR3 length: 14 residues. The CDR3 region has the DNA TGTGCCAGCAGCTTACCGCAGCCCTACAATGAGCAGTTCTTC. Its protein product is CASSLPQPYNEQFF. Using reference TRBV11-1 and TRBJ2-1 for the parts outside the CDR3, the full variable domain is EAEVAQSPRYKITEKSQAVAFWCDPISGHATLYWYRQILGQGPELLVQFQDESVVDDSQLPKDRFSAERLKGVDSTLKIQPAELGDSAMYLCASSLPQPYNEQFFGPGTRLTVL.

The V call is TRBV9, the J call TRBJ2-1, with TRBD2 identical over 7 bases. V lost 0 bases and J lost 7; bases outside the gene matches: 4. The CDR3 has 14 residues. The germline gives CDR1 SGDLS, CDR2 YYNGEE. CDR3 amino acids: CASSVVSSGNEQFF. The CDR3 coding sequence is TGTGCCAGCAGCGTAGTTAGTAGCGGGAATGAGCAGTTCTTC. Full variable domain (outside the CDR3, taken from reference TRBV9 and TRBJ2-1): DSGVTQTPKHLITATGQRVTLRCSPRSGDLSVYWYQQSLDQGLQFLIQYYNGEERAKGNILERFSAQQFPDLHSELNLSSLELGDSALYFCASSVVSSGNEQFFGPGTRLTVL.

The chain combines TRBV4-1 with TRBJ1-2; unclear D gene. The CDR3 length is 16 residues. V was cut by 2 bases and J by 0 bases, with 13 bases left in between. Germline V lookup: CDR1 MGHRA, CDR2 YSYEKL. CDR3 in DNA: TGCGCCAGCAGCCAACGCGGCGGCATTACTAACTATGGCTACACCTTC. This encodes CASSQRGGITNYGYTF.

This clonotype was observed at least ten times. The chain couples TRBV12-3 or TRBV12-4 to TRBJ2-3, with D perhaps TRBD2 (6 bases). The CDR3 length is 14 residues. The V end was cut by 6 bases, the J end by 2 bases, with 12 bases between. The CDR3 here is CASSFSGSTDTQYF. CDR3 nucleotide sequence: TGTGCCAGCAGCTTTAGCGGATCCACAGATACGCAGTATTTT.

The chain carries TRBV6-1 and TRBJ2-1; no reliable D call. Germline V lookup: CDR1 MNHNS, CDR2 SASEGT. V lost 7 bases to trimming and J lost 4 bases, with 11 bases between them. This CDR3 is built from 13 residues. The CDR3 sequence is CASIPDNYNEQFF. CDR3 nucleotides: TGTGCCAGCATTCCCGACAATTACAATGAGCAGTTCTTC.

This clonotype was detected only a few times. As DNA, the CDR3 is TGTGCCAGCAGTTCCGACAGGGCAGGTGAGCAGTACTTC. Translation: CASSSDRAGEQYF. The chain couples TRBV2 to TRBJ2-7; 7 bases fit TRBD1. Germline values: CDR1 SNHLY, CDR2 FYNNEI. The CDR3 loop spans 13 amino acids. Germline trimming cut 5 bases from V and 7 bases from J; bases unmatched to any gene: 8.

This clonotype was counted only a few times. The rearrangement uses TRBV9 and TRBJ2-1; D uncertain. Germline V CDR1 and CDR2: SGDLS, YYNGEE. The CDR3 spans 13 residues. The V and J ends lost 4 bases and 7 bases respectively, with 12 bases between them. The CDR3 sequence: CASSPRLNNEQFF. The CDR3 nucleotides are TGTGCCAGCAGCCCTCGGCTAAATAATGAGCAGTTCTTC.

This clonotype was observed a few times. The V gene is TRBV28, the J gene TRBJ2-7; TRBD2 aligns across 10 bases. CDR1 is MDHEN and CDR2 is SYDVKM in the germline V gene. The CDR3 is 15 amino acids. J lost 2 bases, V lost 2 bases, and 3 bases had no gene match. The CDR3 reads CASSLVAGGPYEQYF. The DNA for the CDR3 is TGTGCCAGCAGTTTAGTAGCGGGAGGCCCCTACGAGCAGTACTTC.

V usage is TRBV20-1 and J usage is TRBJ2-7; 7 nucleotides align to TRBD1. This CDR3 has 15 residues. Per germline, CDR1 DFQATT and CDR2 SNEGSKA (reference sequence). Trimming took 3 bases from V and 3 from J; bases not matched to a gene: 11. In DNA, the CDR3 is TGCAGTGCTAGTAAGGGGGCCCTTAATTTCTACGAGCAGTACTTC. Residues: CSASKGALNFYEQYF.

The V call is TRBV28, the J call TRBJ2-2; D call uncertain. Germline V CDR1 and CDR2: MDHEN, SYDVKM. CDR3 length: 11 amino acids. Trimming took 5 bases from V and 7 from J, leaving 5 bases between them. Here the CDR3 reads CASSSNGELFF. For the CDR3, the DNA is TGTGCCAGCAGTAGTAACGGGGAGCTGTTTTTT.

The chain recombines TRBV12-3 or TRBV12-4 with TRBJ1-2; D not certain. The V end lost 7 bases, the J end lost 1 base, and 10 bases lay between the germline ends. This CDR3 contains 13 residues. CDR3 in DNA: TGTGCCAGCAACAGAGGGCTTAACTATGGCTACACCTTC. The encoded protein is CASNRGLNYGYTF.

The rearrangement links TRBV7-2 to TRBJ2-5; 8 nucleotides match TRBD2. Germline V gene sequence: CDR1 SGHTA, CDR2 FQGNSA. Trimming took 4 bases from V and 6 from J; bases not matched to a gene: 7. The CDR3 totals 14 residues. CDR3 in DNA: TGTGCCAGCAGCTCGAGCGGGAGAAGAAAGACCCAGTACTTC. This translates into CASSSSGRRKTQYF.

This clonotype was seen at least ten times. CDR3 region: CASSVRQNGEQYF. The CDR3 region has the DNA TGCGCCAGCAGTGTGAGGCAGAACGGCGAGCAGTACTTC. The chain recombines TRBV10-1 with TRBJ2-7; no clear D. The CDR3 has 13 amino acids. Germline V CDR1 and CDR2: WNHNN, SYGVQD (reference sequence). V gave up 4 bases and J gave up 6 bases, with 13 bases separating them.

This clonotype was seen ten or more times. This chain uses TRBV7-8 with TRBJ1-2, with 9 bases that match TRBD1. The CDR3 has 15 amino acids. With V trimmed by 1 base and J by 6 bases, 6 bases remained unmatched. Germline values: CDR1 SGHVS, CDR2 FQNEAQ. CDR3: CASSLESGTGNGYTF. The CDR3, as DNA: TGTGCCAGCAGCTTAGAAAGCGGGACAGGGAATGGCTACACCTTC.